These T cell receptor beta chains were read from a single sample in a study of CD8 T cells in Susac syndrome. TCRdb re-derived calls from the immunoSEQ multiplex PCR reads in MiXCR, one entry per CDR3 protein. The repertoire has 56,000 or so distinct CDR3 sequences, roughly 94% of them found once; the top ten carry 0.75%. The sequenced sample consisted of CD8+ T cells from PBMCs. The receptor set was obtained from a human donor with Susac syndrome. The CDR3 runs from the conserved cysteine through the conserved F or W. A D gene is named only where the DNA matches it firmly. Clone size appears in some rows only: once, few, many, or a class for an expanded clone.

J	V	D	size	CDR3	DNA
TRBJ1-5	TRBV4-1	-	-	CASSQDPGANQPQHF	TGCGCCAGCAGCCAAGATCCAGGGGCAAATCAGCCCCAGCATTTT
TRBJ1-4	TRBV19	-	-	CASSPMGQLATNEKLFF	TGTGCCAGTAGTCCGATGGGGCAGCTTGCAACTAATGAAAAACTGTTTTTT
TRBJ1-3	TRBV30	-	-	CASSRGSGNTIYF	TGTGCCTCCTCGCGGGGCTCTGGAAACACCATATATTTT
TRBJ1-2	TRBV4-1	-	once	CASSQEAGDYGYTF	TGCGCCAGCAGCCAAGAAGCGGGCGACTATGGCTACACCTTC
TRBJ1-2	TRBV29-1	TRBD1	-	CSVEVTGGYGYTF	TGCAGCGTTGAAGTGACAGGGGGCTATGGCTACACCTTC
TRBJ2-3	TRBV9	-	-	CASSVGWGTDTQYF	TGTGCCAGCAGCGTAGGTTGGGGGACAGATACGCAGTATTTT
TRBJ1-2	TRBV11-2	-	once	CASSLGWSGYTF	TGTGCCAGCAGCTTAGGGTGGAGTGGCTACACCTTC
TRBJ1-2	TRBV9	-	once	CASSSWTETNYGYTF	TGTGCCAGCAGCTCGTGGACGGAGACTAACTATGGCTACACCTTC
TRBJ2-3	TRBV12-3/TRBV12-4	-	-	CASGSTDTQYF	TGTGCCAGCGGGTCCACAGATACGCAGTATTTT
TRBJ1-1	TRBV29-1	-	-	CSVGRDDWTTEAFF	TGCAGCGTTGGAAGGGATGACTGGACCACTGAAGCTTTCTTT
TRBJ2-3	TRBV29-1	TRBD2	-	CSVVGLAGAPDTQYF	TGCAGCGTTGTGGGACTAGCGGGGGCCCCAGATACGCAGTATTTT
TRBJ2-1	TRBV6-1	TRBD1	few	CASRAQGIHNEQFF	TGTGCCAGCAGGGCACAGGGGATCCACAATGAGCAGTTCTTC
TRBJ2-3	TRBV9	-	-	CASSVLGGADTQYF	TGTGCCAGCAGCGTCCTAGGGGGGGCAGATACGCAGTATTTT
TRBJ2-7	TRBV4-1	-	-	CASSLDPSTYEQYF	TGCGCCAGCAGCCTGGACCCGTCTACCTACGAGCAGTACTTC
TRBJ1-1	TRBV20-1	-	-	CIIGMNTEAFF	TGCATCATTGGGATGAACACTGAAGCTTTCTTT
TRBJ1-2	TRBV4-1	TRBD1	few	CASSQATGDGYTF	TGCGCCAGCAGCCAAGCGACAGGGGATGGCTACACCTTC
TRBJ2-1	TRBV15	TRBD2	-	CATSRDRLAGYNEQFF	TGTGCCACCAGCAGAGATCGGCTAGCGGGGTACAATGAGCAGTTCTTC
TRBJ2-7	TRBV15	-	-	CATSIFGQSRSYEQYF	TGTGCCACCAGCATCTTCGGACAGTCCCGATCCTACGAGCAGTACTTC
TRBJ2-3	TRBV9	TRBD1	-	CASSLPTGATDTQYF	TGTGCCAGCAGCCTACCGACAGGGGCGACAGATACGCAGTATTTT
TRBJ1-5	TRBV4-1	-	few	CASSQDSEQGNQPQHF	TGCGCCAGCAGCCAAGATTCCGAACAGGGCAATCAGCCCCAGCATTTT
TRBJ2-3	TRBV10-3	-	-	CAIGEQERTDTQYF	TGTGCCATCGGGGAACAGGAGCGCACAGATACGCAGTATTTT
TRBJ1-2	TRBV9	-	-	CASSVRDLYGYTF	TGTGCCAGCAGCGTCAGGGACCTCTATGGCTACACCTTC
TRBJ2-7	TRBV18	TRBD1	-	CASSPRDRVVEQYF	TGTGCCAGCTCACCCCGGGACAGGGTGGTCGAGCAGTACTTC
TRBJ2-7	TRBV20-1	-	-	CSARDPSSAEQYF	TGCAGTGCTAGAGATCCCAGTTCTGCCGAGCAGTACTTC
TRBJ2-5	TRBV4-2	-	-	CASSQSSGTNQETQYF	TGTGCCAGCAGCCAATCGTCTGGGACAAACCAAGAGACCCAGTACTTC
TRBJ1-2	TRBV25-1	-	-	CASRGDGYTF	TGTGCCAGCAGAGGGGATGGCTACACCTTC
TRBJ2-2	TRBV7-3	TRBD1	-	CASSPQGGPTGELFF	TGTGCCAGCAGCCCTCAAGGGGGCCCCACCGGGGAGCTGTTTTTT